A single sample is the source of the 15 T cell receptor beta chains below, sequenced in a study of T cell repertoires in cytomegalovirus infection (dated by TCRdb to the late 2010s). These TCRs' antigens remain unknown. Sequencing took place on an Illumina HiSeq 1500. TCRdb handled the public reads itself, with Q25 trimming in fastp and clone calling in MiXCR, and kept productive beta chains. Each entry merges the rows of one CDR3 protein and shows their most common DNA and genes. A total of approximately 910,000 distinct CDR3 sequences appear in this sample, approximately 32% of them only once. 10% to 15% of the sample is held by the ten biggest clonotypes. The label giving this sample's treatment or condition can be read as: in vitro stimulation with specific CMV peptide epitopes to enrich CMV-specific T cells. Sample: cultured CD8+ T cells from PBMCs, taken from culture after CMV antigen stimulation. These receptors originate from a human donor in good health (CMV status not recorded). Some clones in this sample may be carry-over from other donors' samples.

The CDR3 bases are TGTGCCATCAGGGGGAGAGGTCCTTCTGGGGCCAACGTCCTGACTTTC. Translated: CAIRGRGPSGANVLTF. This chain connects TRBV10-3 to TRBJ2-6, with D possibly matching TRBD2 (5 bases). CDR1 is ENHRY, CDR2 SYGVKD, per germline. This CDR3 contains 16 residues. The germline V and J ends were trimmed by 6 bases and 1 base, with 13 bases remaining between them.

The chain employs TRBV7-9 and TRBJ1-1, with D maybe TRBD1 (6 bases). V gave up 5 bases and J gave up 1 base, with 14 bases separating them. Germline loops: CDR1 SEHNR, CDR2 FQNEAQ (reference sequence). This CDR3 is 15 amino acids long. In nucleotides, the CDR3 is TGTGCCAGCAGCCCCGAGGGGGGGGCGAACACTGAAGCTTTCTTT. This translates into CASSPEGGANTEAFF.

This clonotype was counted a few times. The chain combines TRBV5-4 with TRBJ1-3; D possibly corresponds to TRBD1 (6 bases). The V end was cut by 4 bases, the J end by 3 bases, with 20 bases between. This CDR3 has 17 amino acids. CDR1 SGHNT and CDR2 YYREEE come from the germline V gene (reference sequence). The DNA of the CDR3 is TGTGCCAGCAGCCCCGGAGAGGGGGGTTTCCTTGGAAACACCATATATTTT. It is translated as CASSPGEGGFLGNTIYF.

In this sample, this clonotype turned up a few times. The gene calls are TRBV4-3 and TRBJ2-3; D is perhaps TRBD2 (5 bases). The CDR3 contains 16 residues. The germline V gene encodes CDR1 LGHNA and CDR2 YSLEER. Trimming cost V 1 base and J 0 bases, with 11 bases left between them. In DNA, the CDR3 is TGCGCCAGCAGCCAAGGAGACGGGGTGAGCACAGATACGCAGTATTTT. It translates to CASSQGDGVSTDTQYF.

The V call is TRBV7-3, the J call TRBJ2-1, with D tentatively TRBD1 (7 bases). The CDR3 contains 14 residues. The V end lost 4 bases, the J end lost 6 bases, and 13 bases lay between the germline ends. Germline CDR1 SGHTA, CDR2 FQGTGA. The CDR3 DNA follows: TGTGCCAGCAGCTCAGGGGGGACTCCCAATGAGCAGTTCTTC. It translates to CASSSGGTPNEQFF.

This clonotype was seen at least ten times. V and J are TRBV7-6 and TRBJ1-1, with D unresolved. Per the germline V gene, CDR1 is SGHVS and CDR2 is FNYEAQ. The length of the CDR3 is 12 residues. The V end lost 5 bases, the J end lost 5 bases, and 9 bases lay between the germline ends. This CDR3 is CASSPVRTEAFF. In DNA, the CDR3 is TGTGCCAGCAGCCCCGTAAGGACTGAAGCTTTCTTT.

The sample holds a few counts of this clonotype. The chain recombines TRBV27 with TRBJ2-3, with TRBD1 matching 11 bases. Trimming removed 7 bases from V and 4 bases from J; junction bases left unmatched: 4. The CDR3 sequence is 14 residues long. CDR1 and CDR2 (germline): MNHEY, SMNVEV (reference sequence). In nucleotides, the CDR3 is TGTGCCAGCATCGGGACAGGGGGAGCAGATACGCAGTATTTT. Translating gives CASIGTGGADTQYF.

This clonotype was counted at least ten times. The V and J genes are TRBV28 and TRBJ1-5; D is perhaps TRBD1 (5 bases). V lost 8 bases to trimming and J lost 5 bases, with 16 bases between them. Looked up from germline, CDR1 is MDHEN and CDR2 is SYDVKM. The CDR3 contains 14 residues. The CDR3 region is CASLGQGSYQPQHF. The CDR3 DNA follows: TGTGCCAGCCTAGGCCAGGGCAGCTATCAGCCCCAGCATTTT.

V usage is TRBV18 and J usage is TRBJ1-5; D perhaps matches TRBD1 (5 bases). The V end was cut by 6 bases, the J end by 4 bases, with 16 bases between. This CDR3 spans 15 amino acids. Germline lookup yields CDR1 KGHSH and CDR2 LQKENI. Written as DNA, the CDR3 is TGTGCCAGCTCCCGGGGAGGGGAGATAAATCAGCCCCAGCATTTT. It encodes CASSRGGEINQPQHF.

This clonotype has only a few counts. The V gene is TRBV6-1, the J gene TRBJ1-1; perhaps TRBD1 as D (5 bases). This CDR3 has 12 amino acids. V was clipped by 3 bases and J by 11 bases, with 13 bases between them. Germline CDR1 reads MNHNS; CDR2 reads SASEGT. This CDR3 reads CASSDGAPGAFF. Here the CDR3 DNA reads TGTGCCAGCAGTGATGGGGCACCGGGGGCTTTCTTT.

The CDR3 DNA follows: TGTGCCAGCAGCGGCCCGGGACTGGGGCCCGAATACTCTGGAAACACCATATATTTT. It encodes CASSGPGLGPEYSGNTIYF. This chain joins TRBV7-9 and TRBJ1-3, with D maybe TRBD1 (5 bases). This CDR3 is built from 19 residues. Germline V lookup: CDR1 SEHNR, CDR2 FQNEAQ (reference sequence). The V end was cut by 5 bases, the J end by 0 bases, with 23 bases between.

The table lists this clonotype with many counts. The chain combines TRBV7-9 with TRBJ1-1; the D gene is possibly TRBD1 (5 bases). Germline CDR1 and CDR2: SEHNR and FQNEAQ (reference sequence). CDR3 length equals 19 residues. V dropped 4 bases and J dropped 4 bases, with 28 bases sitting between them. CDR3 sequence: CASSSRGFPHAPGGTEAFF. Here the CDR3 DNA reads TGTGCCAGCAGCTCTCGAGGATTTCCCCACGCCCCCGGGGGCACTGAAGCTTTCTTT.

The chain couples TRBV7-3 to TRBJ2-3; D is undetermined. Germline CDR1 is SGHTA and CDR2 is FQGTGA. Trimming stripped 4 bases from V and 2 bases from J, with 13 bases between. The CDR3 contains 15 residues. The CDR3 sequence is CASSSYPSPTDTQYF. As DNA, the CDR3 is TGTGCCAGCAGCTCCTACCCTTCCCCCACAGATACGCAGTATTTT.

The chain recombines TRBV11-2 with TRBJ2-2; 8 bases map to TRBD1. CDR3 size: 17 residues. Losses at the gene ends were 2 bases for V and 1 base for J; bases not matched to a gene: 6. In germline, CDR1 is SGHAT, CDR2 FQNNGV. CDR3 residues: CASSLTVGTGNTGELFF. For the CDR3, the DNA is TGTGCCAGCAGCTTAACTGTCGGGACAGGGAACACCGGGGAGCTGTTTTTT.

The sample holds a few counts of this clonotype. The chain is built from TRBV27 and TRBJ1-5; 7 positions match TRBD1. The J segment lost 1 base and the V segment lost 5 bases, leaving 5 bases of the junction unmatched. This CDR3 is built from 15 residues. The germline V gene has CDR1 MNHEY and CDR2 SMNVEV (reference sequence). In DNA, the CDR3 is TGTGCCAGCAGTACAGGGGTAATGAGCAATCAGCCCCAGCATTTT. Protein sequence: CASSTGVMSNQPQHF.